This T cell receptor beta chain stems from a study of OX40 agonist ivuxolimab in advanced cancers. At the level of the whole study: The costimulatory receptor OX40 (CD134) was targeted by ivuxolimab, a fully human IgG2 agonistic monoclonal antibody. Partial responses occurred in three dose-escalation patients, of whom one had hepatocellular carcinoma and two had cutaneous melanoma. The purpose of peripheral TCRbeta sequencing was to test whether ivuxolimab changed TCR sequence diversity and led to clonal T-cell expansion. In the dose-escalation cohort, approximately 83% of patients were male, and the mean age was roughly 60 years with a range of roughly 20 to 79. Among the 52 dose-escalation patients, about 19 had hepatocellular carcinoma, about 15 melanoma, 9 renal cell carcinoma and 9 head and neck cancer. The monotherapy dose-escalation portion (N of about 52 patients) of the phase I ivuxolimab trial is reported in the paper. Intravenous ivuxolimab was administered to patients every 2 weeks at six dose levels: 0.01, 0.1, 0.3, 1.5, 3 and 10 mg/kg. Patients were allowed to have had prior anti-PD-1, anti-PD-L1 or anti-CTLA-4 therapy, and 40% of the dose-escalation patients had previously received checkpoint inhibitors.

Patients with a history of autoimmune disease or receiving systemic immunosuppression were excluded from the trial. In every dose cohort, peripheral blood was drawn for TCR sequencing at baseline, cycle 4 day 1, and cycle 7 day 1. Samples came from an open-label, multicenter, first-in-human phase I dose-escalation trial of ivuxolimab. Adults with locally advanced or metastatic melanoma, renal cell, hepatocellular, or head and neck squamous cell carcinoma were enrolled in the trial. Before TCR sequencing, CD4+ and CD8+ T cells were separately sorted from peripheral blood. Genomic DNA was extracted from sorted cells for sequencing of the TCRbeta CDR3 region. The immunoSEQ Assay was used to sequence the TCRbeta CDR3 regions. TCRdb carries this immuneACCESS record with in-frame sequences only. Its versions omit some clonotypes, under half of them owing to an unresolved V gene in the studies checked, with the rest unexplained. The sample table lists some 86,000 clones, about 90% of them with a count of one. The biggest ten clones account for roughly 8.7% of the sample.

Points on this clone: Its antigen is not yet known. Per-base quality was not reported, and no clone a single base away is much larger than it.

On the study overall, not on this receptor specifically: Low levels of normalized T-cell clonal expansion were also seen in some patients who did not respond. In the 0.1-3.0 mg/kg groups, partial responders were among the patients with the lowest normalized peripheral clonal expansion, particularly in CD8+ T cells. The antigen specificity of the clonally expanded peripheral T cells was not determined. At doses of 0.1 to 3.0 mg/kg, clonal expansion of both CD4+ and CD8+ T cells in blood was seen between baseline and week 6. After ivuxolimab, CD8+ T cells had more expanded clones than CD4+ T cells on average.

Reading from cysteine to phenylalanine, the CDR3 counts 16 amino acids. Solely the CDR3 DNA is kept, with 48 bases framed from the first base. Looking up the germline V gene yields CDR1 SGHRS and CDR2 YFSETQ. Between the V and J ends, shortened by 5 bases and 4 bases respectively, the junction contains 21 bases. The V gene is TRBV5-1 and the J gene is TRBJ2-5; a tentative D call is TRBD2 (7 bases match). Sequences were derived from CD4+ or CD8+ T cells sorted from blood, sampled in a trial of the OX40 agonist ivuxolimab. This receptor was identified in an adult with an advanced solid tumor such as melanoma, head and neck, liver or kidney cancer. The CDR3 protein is CASRGGGGVTLETQYF. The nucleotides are TGCGCCAGCAGGGGAGGGGGAGGCGTGACTTTAGAGACCCAGTACTTC.